The 12 T cell receptor beta chains in this list originate from one sample, sequenced in a study of blood T cell repertoires in COVID-19. Only in-frame clones appear in the TCRdb table, and some are missing; sequencing was by immunoSEQ multiplex PCR. This table has fewer than 350,000 clones, 86% appearing once. What was sequenced was peripheral blood. These receptors all come from a woman between 25 and 40 years old who had recovered from COVID-19.

The J gene is TRBJ2-2, the V gene TRBV2; no definite D call. Per the germline V gene, CDR1 is SNHLY and CDR2 is FYNNEI. Trimming cost V 2 bases and J 7 bases, with 14 bases left between them. This CDR3 spans 15 amino acids. CDR3 in DNA: TGTGCCAGCAGTGAATTAAGGAGAACAAGCGGGGAGCTGTTTTTT. This translates into CASSELRRTSGELFF.

The rearrangement joins TRBV6-2 or TRBV6-3 to TRBJ1-6; 10 bases agree with TRBD1. V was pared by 5 bases and J by 10 bases, with 8 bases of the junction left unmatched. Per the germline V gene, CDR1 is MNHEY and CDR2 is SVGEGT. The length of the CDR3 is 15 residues. CDR3 region: CASSRDRGLGSPLHF. The CDR3 coding sequence is TGTGCCAGCAGTCGAGACAGGGGGCTAGGCTCACCCCTCCACTTT.

This chain connects TRBV5-5 to TRBJ2-1, with 9 nucleotides matching TRBD2. Germline CDR1 and CDR2: SGHKS and YYEKEE (reference sequence). CDR3 length equals 15 residues. The V gene end was trimmed by 4 bases and the J gene end by 8 bases; junction bases not matched to a gene: 10. This CDR3 is CASSTEGTSFDEQFF. CDR3 nucleotides: TGTGCCAGCAGCACCGAGGGGACTAGCTTCGATGAGCAGTTCTTC.

This chain links TRBV5-1 with TRBJ2-3; a weak D match, TRBD1 (6 bases). The CDR3 length is 15 residues. Germline CDR1 and CDR2: SGHRS and YFSETQ. Trimming took 0 bases from V and 4 from J, leaving 12 bases between them. CDR3 nucleotide sequence: TGCGCCAGCAGCTTGGAGACAGGAGCCCCAGATACGCAGTATTTT. This gives the protein CASSLETGAPDTQYF. The full variable domain, completed using reference TRBV5-1 and TRBJ2-3, is KAGVTQTPRYLIKTRGQQVTLSCSPISGHRSVSWYQQTPGQGLQFLFEYFSETQRNKGNFPGRFSGRQFSNSRSEMNVSTLELGDSALYLCASSLETGAPDTQYFGPGTRLTVL.

The chain uses TRBV21-1 and TRBJ2-2; the listed D gene, TRBD1, was not tested against the DNA. TRBV21-1 is recorded as a pseudogene. The CDR3 consists of 14 residues. The CDR3 here is CASSANRDPGELFF. The CDR3 DNA is TGTGCCAGCAGCGCCAACAGGGACCCCGGGGAGCTGTTTTTT.

The V and J genes are TRBV9 and TRBJ2-3; the D gene is possibly TRBD2 (5 bases). Germline CDR1 SGDLS, CDR2 YYNGEE. Trimming took off 0 bases at V and 0 bases at J, with 11 bases between the two ends. There are 16 residues in the CDR3. The CDR3 region has the DNA TGTGCCAGCAGCGTAGGGGCTAGCAGTAGCACAGATACGCAGTATTTT. This codes for CASSVGASSSTDTQYF.

Written as DNA, the CDR3 is TGTGCCAGCAGTTTAACGGTGAACTATGGCTACACCTTC. Translating gives CASSLTVNYGYTF. The chain carries TRBV27 and TRBJ1-2; no firm D call. V lost 2 bases to trimming and J lost 2 bases, with 6 bases between them. CDR3 length equals 13 residues. The germline V gene has CDR1 MNHEY and CDR2 SMNVEV (reference sequence).

The chain joins TRBV27 to TRBJ1-5, with 8 bases matching TRBD1. J lost 6 bases, V lost 1 base, and 11 bases had no gene match. The germline V gene encodes CDR1 MNHEY and CDR2 SMNVEV (reference sequence). The CDR3 covers 17 residues. The CDR3 DNA reads TGTGCCAGCAGTTTATATGGCGGGGCAGGGGGCACTCAGCCCCAGCATTTT. Residues: CASSLYGGAGGTQPQHF.

This clone has only a few counts. The chain links TRBV5-5 to TRBJ2-7; 7 bases line up with TRBD1. Germline V gene data show CDR1 as SGHKS and CDR2 as YYEKEE (reference sequence). The V and J ends lost 2 bases and 4 bases, in that order; junction bases with no gene match: 6. The CDR3 length is 14 residues. CDR3 sequence (DNA): TGTGCCAGCAGCTTTGGTGACAGGGAGTACGAGCAGTACTTC. Translation: CASSFGDREYEQYF.

V usage is TRBV30 and J usage is TRBJ1-2; D ambiguous. V was trimmed by 2 bases and J by 4 bases, leaving 11 bases between them. Germline lookup yields CDR1 GTSNPN and CDR2 SVGIG (reference sequence). The CDR3 runs 13 residues. This CDR3 is CAWSRGEIYGYTF. Here the CDR3 DNA reads TGTGCCTGGAGTCGTGGGGAGATCTATGGCTACACCTTC.

The chain links TRBV6-2 or TRBV6-3 to TRBJ1-5; D might be TRBD1 (6 bases). V lost 3 bases and J 0 bases, leaving 24 bases between the germline ends. The CDR3 length is 20 residues. Germline V gene lookup returns CDR1 MNHEY and CDR2 SVGEGT. DNA for the CDR3: TGTGCCAGCAGTTATCAGGATTTAGGGTCAGGGGCTTATAGCAATCAGCCCCAGCATTTT. Translating gives CASSYQDLGSGAYSNQPQHF.

The chain uses TRBV7-2 and TRBJ2-7, with D unresolved. The CDR3 runs to 11 residues. Germline V gives CDR1 SGHTA, CDR2 FQGNSA. Trimming removed 5 bases at V and 4 bases at J, with 6 bases between. CDR3 region: CASSQQYEQYF. DNA for the CDR3: TGTGCCAGCAGCCAACAATACGAGCAGTACTTC.